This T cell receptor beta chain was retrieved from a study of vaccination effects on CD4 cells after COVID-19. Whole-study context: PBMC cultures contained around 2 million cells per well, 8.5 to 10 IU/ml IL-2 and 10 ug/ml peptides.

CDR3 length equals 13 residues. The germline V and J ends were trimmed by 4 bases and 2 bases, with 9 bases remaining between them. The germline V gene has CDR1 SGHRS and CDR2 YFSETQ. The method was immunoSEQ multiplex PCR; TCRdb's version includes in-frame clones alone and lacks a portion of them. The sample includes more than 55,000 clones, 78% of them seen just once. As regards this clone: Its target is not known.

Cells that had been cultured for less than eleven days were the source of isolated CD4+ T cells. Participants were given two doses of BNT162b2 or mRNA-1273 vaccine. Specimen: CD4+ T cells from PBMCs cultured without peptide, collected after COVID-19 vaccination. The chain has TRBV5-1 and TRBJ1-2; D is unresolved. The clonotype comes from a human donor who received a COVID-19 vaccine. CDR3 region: CASSRHLNYGYTF. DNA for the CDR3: TGCGCCAGCAGCCGACACTTAAACTATGGCTACACCTTC.